A single sample gave rise to the 30 T cell receptor beta chains below, sequenced in a study of PD-1 blockade in mismatch repair-deficient tumors. Measured with immunoSEQ multiplex PCR; TCRdb has only the in-frame clones, and not every one. The sample consists of roughly 130,000 clones, about nine tenths of them appearing once. The material was peripheral blood, obtained 70 to 73 weeks after starting pembrolizumab. These receptors were collected from an adult with mismatch repair-deficient cancer.

This clone was found once. At one end the junction does not follow the germline gene, possibly because of a read error. V gene TRBV7-9 combines with J gene TRBJ2-5; 11 bases fit TRBD2. Germline V CDR1 and CDR2: SEHNR, FQNEAQ (reference sequence). The CDR3 has 16 residues. The chain's CDR3 is CASSIAGGRVGETQYF. The CDR3 region has the DNA TGTGCCAGCAGCATAGCGGGAGGGCGTGTTGGAGAGACCCAGTACTTC.

The rearrangement links TRBV9 to TRBJ1-1; D gene uncertain. The CDR3 has 13 amino acids. CDR1 and CDR2 (germline): SGDLS, YYNGEE. V lost 0 bases, J lost 4 bases, and 7 bases lay in between. CDR3 amino acids: CASSVGVLTEAFF. In DNA form, the CDR3 reads TGTGCCAGCAGCGTAGGGGTCCTCACTGAAGCTTTCTTT.

The CDR3 protein is CASSVQAGGVNNRYNEQFF. The CDR3 DNA reads TGTGCCAGCAGCGTTCAGGCAGGGGGCGTGAACAATCGGTACAATGAGCAGTTCTTC. This chain joins TRBV9 and TRBJ2-1; 8 bases fit TRBD1. Looked up from germline, CDR1 is SGDLS and CDR2 is YYNGEE. The length of the CDR3 is 19 residues. The trim removed 2 bases at V and 4 bases at J, leaving 17 bases unmatched.

The gene calls are TRBV27 and TRBJ1-1, with unresolved D. The length of the CDR3 is 13 residues. Per germline, CDR1 MNHEY and CDR2 SMNVEV (reference sequence). V was trimmed by 5 bases and J by 5 bases, leaving 12 bases between them. The CDR3 sequence is CASSLGGRTEAFF. CDR3 in DNA: TGTGCCAGCAGTCTTGGTGGTAGGACTGAAGCTTTCTTT.

The V call is TRBV29-1, the J call TRBJ2-1, with 10 bases lining up with TRBD2. Looked up from germline, CDR1 is SQVTM and CDR2 is ANQGSEA. The junction had 8 bases not matched to a gene; V was cut back by 4 bases and J by 8 bases. The CDR3 has 14 residues. The CDR3 region has the DNA TGCAGCGTTGTATCGGGACTAGCGTTCTATGAGCAGTTCTTC. It is translated as CSVVSGLAFYEQFF.

The rearrangement uses TRBV27 and TRBJ2-1; the match to TRBD2 covers 9 bases. From germline, CDR1 is MNHEY and CDR2 SMNVEV (reference sequence). CDR3 size: 15 residues. J lost 3 bases, V lost 7 bases, and 7 bases had no gene match. The DNA of the CDR3 is TGTGCCAGCAAAAAAGCGGGAGGTCGCTACAATGAGCAGTTCTTC. The encoded protein is CASKKAGGRYNEQFF.

This clone was picked up one time. The chain is built from TRBV9 and TRBJ2-5; D is undetermined. From germline, CDR1 is SGDLS and CDR2 YYNGEE. The CDR3 sequence is 15 residues long. Trimming removed 3 bases at V and 4 bases at J, with 16 bases between. CDR3 sequence: CASSAPDPAPETQYF. The CDR3 region has the DNA TGTGCCAGCAGCGCTCCCGACCCCGCCCCAGAGACCCAGTACTTC.

The chain couples TRBV11-2 to TRBJ2-7; D is uncertain. Germline lookup yields CDR1 SGHAT and CDR2 FQNNGV. The CDR3 runs to 12 residues. Trimming took off 5 bases at V and 3 bases at J, with 8 bases between the two ends. CDR3 nucleotide sequence: TGTGCCAGCAGCGCCGGCGGCTACGAGCAGTACTTC. Amino acids: CASSAGGYEQYF.

This clone was detected only once. The CDR3 region is CASSPGTYSLYEQYF. The CDR3 DNA sequence: TGTGCCAGCAGTCCCGGGACCTATTCCCTCTACGAGCAGTACTTC. This sequence joins TRBV27 and TRBJ2-7, with D tentatively TRBD1 or TRBD2 (5 bases each). This CDR3 comprises 15 residues. Trimming pared 5 bases from V and 3 bases from J, leaving 17 bases between. CDR1 MNHEY and CDR2 SMNVEV come from the germline V gene (reference sequence).

Here the CDR3 DNA reads TGCGCCAGCAGCTTCGGGATCTCTGGAAACACCATATATTTT. Residues: CASSFGISGNTIYF. The chain joins TRBV5-1 to TRBJ1-3; D is uncertain. The CDR3 totals 14 residues. Germline CDR1 and CDR2: SGHRS and YFSETQ. Trimming pared 2 bases from V and 0 bases from J, leaving 6 bases between.

Of note for this clone: The germline gene is not matched at one end of the junction; a read error may be the cause. The rearrangement uses TRBV4-1 and TRBJ2-3; 8 bases match TRBD2. The CDR3 spans 14 residues. From germline, CDR1 is MGHRA and CDR2 YSYEKL. The CDR3 region is CAGSQDPGGDTQYF. CDR3 sequence (DNA): TGCGCCGGCAGCCAAGATCCGGGGGGGGATACGCAGTATTTT.

V and J are TRBV27 and TRBJ2-1; 10 positions agree with TRBD1. CDR1 MNHEY and CDR2 SMNVEV come from the germline V gene (reference sequence). V was clipped by 2 bases and J by 7 bases; unmatched bases: 5. This CDR3 is 15 amino acids long. Here the CDR3 reads CASSLTGQGFNEQFF. The DNA for the CDR3 is TGTGCCAGCAGTTTAACGGGACAGGGGTTTAATGAGCAGTTCTTC.

V is TRBV10-3 and J is TRBJ2-7; D might be TRBD2 (6 bases). The CDR3 has 14 amino acids. Per germline, CDR1 ENHRY and CDR2 SYGVKD. V lost 6 bases and J 4 bases, leaving 16 bases between the germline ends. The CDR3, as DNA: TGTGCCATCAGAGGCGGGACGGTGGGGTACGAGCAGTACTTC. It yields the protein CAIRGGTVGYEQYF.

The chain joins TRBV29-1 to TRBJ1-2, with D perhaps TRBD1 (6 bases). The germline CDR1 and CDR2 sequences are SQVTM and ANQGSEA. V shed 3 bases and J shed 3 bases, with 14 bases lying between them. The CDR3 totals 14 residues. The CDR3 spells CSVDVGRGYYGYTF. CDR3 sequence (DNA): TGCAGCGTTGATGTGGGGAGGGGGTACTATGGCTACACCTTC. Drawing the rest from reference TRBV29-1 and TRBJ1-2, the complete variable domain is SAVISQKPSRDICQRGTSLTIQCQVDSQVTMMFWYRQQPGQSLTLIATANQGSEATYESGFVIDKFPISRPNLTFSTLTVSNMSPEDSSIYLCSVDVGRGYYGYTFGSGTRLTVV.

CDR3 in DNA: TGTGCCTGGAGTAGCGGGAGGGCATTTTCCGAGCAGTACTTC. Its translation: CAWSSGRAFSEQYF. The rearrangement uses TRBV30 and TRBJ2-7; 10 positions match TRBD2. CDR1 and CDR2 from the germline V gene are GTSNPN and SVGIG (reference sequence). With V trimmed by 2 bases and J by 6 bases, 7 bases remained unmatched. This CDR3 region has 14 residues.

The rearrangement links TRBV30 to TRBJ1-2; 9 bases align to TRBD1. From germline, CDR1 is GTSNPN and CDR2 SVGIG (reference sequence). V shed 5 bases, J shed 4 bases, and the junction held 5 bases outside the gene matches. The CDR3 is 13 residues long. The CDR3, as DNA: TGTGCCTGGGAACAGGGGGCTAGCTATGGCTACACCTTC. This encodes CAWEQGASYGYTF. Together with reference TRBV30 and TRBJ1-2, the CDR3 gives the full variable domain: SQTIHQWPATLVQPVGSPLSLECTVEGTSNPNLYWYRQAAGRGLQLLFYSVGIGQISSEVPQNLSASRPQDRQFILSSKKLLLSDSGFYLCAWEQGASYGYTFGSGTRLTVV.

This clone occurred a few times. The chain links TRBV29-1 to TRBJ1-1; D unresolved. Germline CDR1 SQVTM, CDR2 ANQGSEA. V was pared by 4 bases and J by 0 bases, with 9 bases between. This CDR3 contains 13 residues. CDR3 in amino acids: CSVAASLNTEAFF. CDR3 DNA: TGCAGCGTTGCGGCGAGCCTGAACACTGAAGCTTTCTTT. The full variable domain, in which reference TRBV29-1 and TRBJ1-1 provide the parts outside the CDR3, is SAVISQKPSRDICQRGTSLTIQCQVDSQVTMMFWYRQQPGQSLTLIATANQGSEATYESGFVIDKFPISRPNLTFSTLTVSNMSPEDSSIYLCSVAASLNTEAFFGQGTRLTVV.

The V call is TRBV6-5, the J call TRBJ2-2; D gene ambiguous. Germline CDR1 and CDR2: MNHEY and SVGAGI. Trimming removed 2 bases from V and 4 bases from J, with 2 bases in between. The CDR3 totals 12 residues. CDR3 nucleotide sequence: TGTGCCAGCAGTTACGTCACCGGGGAGCTGTTTTTT. This gives the protein CASSYVTGELFF.

This chain uses TRBV2 with TRBJ1-4; TRBD1 matches 7 bases. CDR1 is SNHLY and CDR2 is FYNNEI in the germline V gene. Unmatched junction bases numbered 9, after V lost 4 bases and J lost 4 bases. The CDR3 runs to 16 residues. The CDR3: CASSATLQGFNEKLFF. CDR3 coding DNA: TGTGCCAGCAGTGCGACCCTACAGGGGTTTAATGAAAAACTGTTTTTT. The full variable domain, completed using reference TRBV2 and TRBJ1-4, is EPEVTQTPSHQVTQMGQEVILRCVPISNHLYFYWYRQILGQKVEFLVSFYNNEISEKSEIFDDQFSVERPDGSNFTLKIRSTKLEDSAMYFCASSATLQGFNEKLFFGSGTQLSVL.

This sequence joins TRBV19 and TRBJ1-1, with D unclear. The CDR3 consists of 14 residues. V was shortened by 1 base and J by 1 base, with 7 bases between the two germline ends. In germline, CDR1 is LNHDA, CDR2 SQIVND (reference sequence). The CDR3 reads CASSIGQTNTEAFF. The CDR3 DNA sequence: TGTGCCAGTAGTATAGGGCAGACGAACACTGAAGCTTTCTTT.

The CDR3 DNA reads as TGTGCCAGCAGCTTGGGCGTGGGCAGGGGCTACACCTTC. Its translation: CASSLGVGRGYTF. The V and J genes are TRBV5-8 and TRBJ1-2; D call uncertain. The CDR3 sequence is 13 residues long. Germline V gene lookup returns CDR1 SGHTS and CDR2 YDEGEE. V was cut by 0 bases and J by 8 bases, with 11 bases left in between.

The chain employs TRBV6-6 and TRBJ2-7, with D hard to call. This CDR3 is built from 11 residues. Germline CDR1 MNHNY, CDR2 SVGAGI (reference sequence). V was shortened by 5 bases and J by 3 bases, with 5 bases between the two germline ends. The CDR3 region is CASSPNYEQYF. CDR3 sequence (DNA): TGTGCCAGCAGTCCTAACTACGAGCAGTACTTC.

The chain uses TRBV28 and TRBJ1-4; D gene uncertain. The CDR3 is 15 residues long. The germline V gene has CDR1 MDHEN and CDR2 SYDVKM. V was pared by 6 bases and J by 3 bases, with 14 bases between. CDR3 in DNA: TGTGCCAGCAGGGAAGGAGTAAGGGCTAATGAAAAACTGTTTTTT. Protein sequence: CASREGVRANEKLFF.

This clone was seen only once. The chain is built from TRBV7-6 and TRBJ2-1; TRBD2 aligns across 9 bases. Unmatched junction bases numbered 1, after V lost 2 bases and J lost 2 bases. Germline-derived CDR1 and CDR2 are SGHVS and FNYEAQ. CDR3 length equals 15 residues. The CDR3 DNA is TGTGCCAGCAGCTTAATAGCGGGAGCCTACAATGAGCAGTTCTTC. This codes for CASSLIAGAYNEQFF.

This clone was recorded once. This chain joins TRBV9 and TRBJ2-5, with 8 positions matching TRBD1. The DNA end favors TRBJ2-7, so the J call may be wrong. Germline V CDR1 and CDR2: SGDLS, YYNGEE. The CDR3 consists of 15 residues. The DNA of the CDR3 is TGTGCCAGCAGCGTAGGAACAGGGGGCTCCTACGAGCAGTACTTC. Translating it yields CASSVGTGGSYEQYF.

The chain carries TRBV19 and TRBJ2-2; 9 bases map to TRBD1. The CDR3 covers 17 residues. The ends lost 7 bases at V and 3 bases at J; junction bases unmatched: 12. Germline V gives CDR1 LNHDA, CDR2 SQIVND (reference sequence). The CDR3 nucleotides read TGTGCCAGTACCCCCCCCCGGACAGGGGACGACACCGGGGAGCTGTTTTTT. Translated, it gives CASTPPRTGDDTGELFF.

In this sample, this clone turned up once. The chain recombines TRBV7-9 with TRBJ2-7, with 8 positions matching TRBD2. Looked up from germline, CDR1 is SEHNR and CDR2 is FQNEAQ (reference sequence). Trimming at V came to 4 bases and at J to 7 bases, leaving 15 bases not matched to a gene. This CDR3 is 16 amino acids long. The CDR3 spells CASSWAMSGSRQEQYF. The CDR3 DNA is TGTGCCAGCAGCTGGGCTATGAGCGGGAGCCGGCAGGAGCAGTACTTC. Supplemented by reference TRBV7-9 and TRBJ2-7, the full variable domain reads DTGVSQNPRHKITKRGQNVTFRCDPISEHNRLYWYRQTLGQGPEFLTYFQNEAQLEKSRLLSDRFSAERPKGSFSTLEIQRTEQGDSAMYLCASSWAMSGSRQEQYFGPGTRLTVT.

CDR3 nucleotides: TGTGCCAGCAGCATCGGGACTAGCGGTTCCTACGAGCAGTACTTC. Translation: CASSIGTSGSYEQYF. The chain recombines TRBV6-6 with TRBJ2-7; 11 bases align to TRBD2. This CDR3 is 15 amino acids long. CDR1 and CDR2 (germline): MNHNY, SVGAGI (reference sequence). V gave up 6 bases and J gave up 1 base; unmatched junction bases: 5.

The chain uses TRBV6-1 and TRBJ2-7, with 7 bases lining up with TRBD1. From germline, CDR1 is MNHNS and CDR2 SASEGT. V trimming: 6 bases; J trimming: 1 base; junction bases outside the gene matches: 3. The CDR3 has 13 amino acids. The CDR3 DNA reads TGTGCCAGCAGAGGGACAGTTTCCTACGAGCAGTACTTC. The encoded protein is CASRGTVSYEQYF.

This clone has just one count. V is TRBV27 and J is TRBJ2-5; D is ambiguous. Germline-derived CDR1 and CDR2 are MNHEY and SMNVEV (reference sequence). The V end lost 5 bases, the J end lost 4 bases, and 14 bases lay between the germline ends. The CDR3 is made up of 14 amino acids. As DNA, the CDR3 is TGTGCCAGCAGTCCTTCCCGACCGAGAGAGACCCAGTACTTC. As protein: CASSPSRPRETQYF.